These T cell receptor beta chains were read from a single sample in a study of beta chain features in type 1 diabetes. Repertoires were generated with immunoSEQ multiplex PCR, while TCRdb's copy carries only in-frame clones and drops some. The sample gives a few hundred thousand clones, around 10% of which show up once; approximately 0.6% is in the top ten. Sequencing was carried out using central memory CD4+ T cells from blood. Receptor source: a man aged 25 to 40 with type 1 diabetes. The CDR3 runs from the conserved cysteine through the conserved F or W. D genes are given only for firm matches. The size of a clone is reported for some rows only, either as once, few or many, or as a class for expanded clones.

J gene	clone size	V gene	D gene	CDR3 DNA	CDR3 protein
TRBJ2-2	few	TRBV28	TRBD1	TGTGCCAGCAGTCCAGACTCGGGACAGGGGGCCACCGGGGAGCTGTTTTTT	CASSPDSGQGATGELFF
TRBJ1-5	-	TRBV10-3	TRBD1	TGTGCCATCAGTGCTGGCGGGACAGGGGGCCATCAGCCCCAGCATTTT	CAISAGGTGGHQPQHF
TRBJ2-7	-	TRBV6-5	-	TGTGCCAGCACCTCGGGGGGGACAGGCCTCTACGAGCAGTACTTC	CASTSGGTGLYEQYF
TRBJ2-2	-	TRBV6-6	-	TGTGCCAGCAGTTCTGCGGGGTACACCGGGGAGCTGTTTTTT	CASSSAGYTGELFF
TRBJ2-7	few	TRBV5-1	TRBD1	TGCGCCAGCAGCTCGGACAGGGTTGGAGAGCAGTACTTC	CASSSDRVGEQYF
TRBJ2-1	-	TRBV11-2	TRBD2	TGTGCCAGCAGCTTGACTAGCGGGGGAGGCAATGAGCAGTTCTTC	CASSLTSGGGNEQFF
TRBJ2-3	few	TRBV29-1	-	TGCAGCGCAGAGGGGGGAGGGATGAAAGATACGCAGTATTTT	CSAEGGGMKDTQYF
TRBJ2-5	-	TRBV4-2	-	TGTGCCAGCAGCCCAGACCCGGGGATGCAGTACTTC	CASSPDPGMQYF
TRBJ1-1	few	TRBV19	-	TGTGCCAGTCGACTCCCTAGGACAGAAGCTTTCTTT	CASRLPRTEAFF
TRBJ1-2	few	TRBV6-4	-	TGTGCCAGCAGTGACGGCTACTATGGCTACACCTTC	CASSDGYYGYTF
TRBJ2-7	few	TRBV7-2	-	TGTGCCAGCAGCCCTCGGTTGGGATCCGAGCAGTACTTC	CASSPRLGSEQYF
TRBJ2-1	many	TRBV2	TRBD2	TGTGCCAGCAGTAAGACTAGCGGGGGTTACAATGAGCAGTTCTTC	CASSKTSGGYNEQFF
TRBJ2-1	few	TRBV19	-	TGTGCCAGTAGTATTGGTGGGACGCCCCCCTACAATGAGCAGTTCTTC	CASSIGGTPPYNEQFF
TRBJ1-1	few	TRBV6-1	-	TGTGCCAGCAGCCGGACGAACACTGAAGCTTTCTTT	CASSRTNTEAFF
TRBJ1-2	-	TRBV11-2	-	TGTGCCAGCAGCTTAGGCGCACAGGAATATGGCTACACCTTC	CASSLGAQEYGYTF
TRBJ1-1	-	TRBV30	-	TGTGCCTGGAACAGGCGGAACACTGAAGCTTTCTTT	CAWNRRNTEAFF
TRBJ1-2	-	TRBV7-8	-	TGTGCCAGCAGCTTAGGGGTACAGTCCTCGGGCTACACCTTC	CASSLGVQSSGYTF
TRBJ2-7	few	TRBV19	-	TGTGCCAGTAGCGATCTACAGGGTCAAGCGCACGAGCAGTACTTC	CASSDLQGQAHEQYF
TRBJ1-2	-	TRBV7-7	TRBD1	TGTGCCAGCAGCTATCAGGGGGGACTCCTTAACTATGGCTACACCTTC	CASSYQGGLLNYGYTF
TRBJ2-1	few	TRBV11-2	TRBD2	TGTGCCAGCAGCTTAGATCAAGGCGGGAGCGTTCGGTACAATGAGCAGTTCTTC	CASSLDQGGSVRYNEQFF
TRBJ2-3	-	TRBV11-3	-	TGTGCCAGCAGCTTAGGCAGGCTTACAGATACGCAGTATTTT	CASSLGRLTDTQYF
TRBJ2-1	many	TRBV4-1	-	TGCGCCAGCAGCCAAGCGGCGGGACCAATGCCCCCTGAGCAGTTCTTC	CASSQAAGPMPPEQFF
TRBJ2-3	few	TRBV5-1	-	TGCGCCAGCAGCTTGGATACTACCACAGATACGCAGTATTTT	CASSLDTTTDTQYF
TRBJ2-1	many	TRBV7-2	-	TGTGCCAGCAGCCTACAGTACAATGAGCAGTTCTTC	CASSLQYNEQFF
TRBJ2-7	-	TRBV19	-	TGTGCCAGTAGTCCGGGGTCGGTGTTGGACGAGCAGTACTTC	CASSPGSVLDEQYF
TRBJ2-3	few	TRBV27	-	TGTGCCAGCAGTTTGGGACACACAGATACGCAGTATTTT	CASSLGHTDTQYF
TRBJ1-1	-	TRBV19	-	TGTGCCAGTAGTATAGTAGGGAGGGACACTGAAGCTTTCTTT	CASSIVGRDTEAFF
TRBJ2-7	-	TRBV10-3	-	TGTGCCATCAGAAGTATCGGACGTACCCCCGAGCAGTACTTC	CAIRSIGRTPEQYF
TRBJ1-3	few	TRBV18	-	TGTGCCAGCTCACCCTTCACAGGGACTGGAAACACCATATATTTT	CASSPFTGTGNTIYF
TRBJ1-5	few	TRBV7-7	TRBD1	TGTGCCAGCAGCCACTGTCCGTGGGACAGGATCAGTCAGCCCCAGCATTTT	CASSHCPWDRISQPQHF
TRBJ2-7	-	TRBV6-5	-	TGTGCCAGCAGTTACTCACGGTCTACCTACGAGCAGTACTTC	CASSYSRSTYEQYF
TRBJ2-1	many	TRBV2	-	TGTGCCAGCTCCAGTATCCGGGGAAGTGAGCAGTTCTTC	CASSSIRGSEQFF
TRBJ2-3	few	TRBV6-5	-	TGTGCCAGCAGTTACTCGGGTAGCGGCACAGATACGCAGTATTTT	CASSYSGSGTDTQYF
TRBJ1-1	-	TRBV6-1	TRBD1	TGTGCCAGCTCTAGGGGGCGGAACACTGAAGCTTTCTTT	CASSRGRNTEAFF
TRBJ2-2	-	TRBV28	-	TGTGCCAGCAGTTTCCCCACCGGGGAGCTGTTTTTT	CASSFPTGELFF
TRBJ2-7	few	TRBV27	TRBD1	TGTGCCAGCAGTGGCACCGGGACAGGGCCCTACGAGCAGTACTTC	CASSGTGTGPYEQYF
TRBJ1-1	-	TRBV6-5	-	TGTGCCAGCAGTTATGTGACCGGGGGCACTGAAGCTTTCTTT	CASSYVTGGTEAFF
TRBJ2-7	-	TRBV30	TRBD2	TGTGCCTGGAATTTGGCGGGAGGGCCCTACGAGCAGTACTTC	CAWNLAGGPYEQYF
TRBJ1-1	few	TRBV7-2	-	TGTGCCAGCAGCTTAGATGACAGCCTTCTCTTCTTT	CASSLDDSLLFF
TRBJ1-2	few	TRBV20-1	-	TGCAGTGCTAGTAATGCCTATGGCTACACCTTC	CSASNAYGYTF
TRBJ2-3	-	TRBV16	-	TGTGCCAGCAGCCAATTGAGGGCGGACACAGATACGCAGTATTTT	CASSQLRADTDTQYF
TRBJ1-2	few	TRBV4-1	TRBD1	TGCGCCAGCAGCCAATCCGGGACAGTCTATGGCTACACCTTC	CASSQSGTVYGYTF
TRBJ2-1	-	TRBV5-1	-	TGCGCCAGCAGCGAGGGGTGGGATGAGCAGTTCTTC	CASSEGWDEQFF
TRBJ2-1	many	TRBV6-5	TRBD2	TGTGCCAGCAGTTACTCTAGTAGCGGGAGAGGCGATGAGCAGTTCTTC	CASSYSSSGRGDEQFF
TRBJ2-1	few	TRBV29-1	TRBD2	TGCAGCGTTCTTCTAGCGGGCTACTCCTACAATGAGCAGTTCTTC	CSVLLAGYSYNEQFF
TRBJ1-2	few	TRBV28	-	TGTGCCAGCAGTTTGGATACTGGGAGAGGATATGGCTACACCTTC	CASSLDTGRGYGYTF